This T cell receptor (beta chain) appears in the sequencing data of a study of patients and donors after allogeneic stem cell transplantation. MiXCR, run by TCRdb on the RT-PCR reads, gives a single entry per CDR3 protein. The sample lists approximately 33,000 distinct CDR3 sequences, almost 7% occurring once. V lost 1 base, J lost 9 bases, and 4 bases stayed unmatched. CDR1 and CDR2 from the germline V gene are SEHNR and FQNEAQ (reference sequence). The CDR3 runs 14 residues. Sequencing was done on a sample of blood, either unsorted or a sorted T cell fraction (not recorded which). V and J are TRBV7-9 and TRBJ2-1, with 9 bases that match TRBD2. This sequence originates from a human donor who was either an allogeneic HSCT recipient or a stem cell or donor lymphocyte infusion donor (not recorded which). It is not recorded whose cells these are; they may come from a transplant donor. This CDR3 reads CASSLDAGGGEQFF. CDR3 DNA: TGTGCCAGCAGCTTAGATGCGGGAGGGGGTGAGCAGTTCTTC.